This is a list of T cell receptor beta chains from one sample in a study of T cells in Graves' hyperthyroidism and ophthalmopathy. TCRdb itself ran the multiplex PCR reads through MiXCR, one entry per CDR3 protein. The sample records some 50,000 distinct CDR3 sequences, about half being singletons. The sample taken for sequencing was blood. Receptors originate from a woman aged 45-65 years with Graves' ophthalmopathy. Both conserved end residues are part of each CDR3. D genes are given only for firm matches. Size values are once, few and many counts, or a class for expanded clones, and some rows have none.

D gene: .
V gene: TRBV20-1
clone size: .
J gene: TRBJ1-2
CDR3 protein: CSARDREWRYTF
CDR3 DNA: TGCAGTGCTAGAGATCGGGAGTGGCGCTACACCTTC

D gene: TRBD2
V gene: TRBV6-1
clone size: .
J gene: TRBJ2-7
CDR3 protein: CASRTVSGGYEQYF
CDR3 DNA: TGTGCCAGCAGGACGGTTAGCGGGGGGTACGAGCAGTACTTC

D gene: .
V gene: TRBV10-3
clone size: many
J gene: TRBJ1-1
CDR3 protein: CAISERDTRAFF
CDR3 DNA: TGTGCCATCAGTGAAAGAGACACGCGGGCTTTCTTT

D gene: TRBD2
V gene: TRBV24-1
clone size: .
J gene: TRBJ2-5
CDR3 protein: CATTSPGGLAGVGETQYF
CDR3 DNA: TGTGCCACCACCTCCCCAGGGGGACTAGCGGGAGTTGGGGAGACCCAGTACTTC

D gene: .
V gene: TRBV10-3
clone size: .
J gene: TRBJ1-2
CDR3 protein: CAISVGENGYTF
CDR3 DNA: TGTGCCATCAGTGTGGGGGAGAATGGCTACACCTTC

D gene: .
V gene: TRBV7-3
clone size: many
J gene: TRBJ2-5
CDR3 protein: CASSPRETQYF
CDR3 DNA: TGTGCCAGCAGCCCCCGGGAGACCCAGTACTTC

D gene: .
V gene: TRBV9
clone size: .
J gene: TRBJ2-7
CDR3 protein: CTSSPSGAYEQYF
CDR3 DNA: TGTACCAGCAGCCCTTCTGGAGCCTACGAGCAGTACTTC

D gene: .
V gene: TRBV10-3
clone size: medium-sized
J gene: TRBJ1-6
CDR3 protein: CAISESTQGYNSPLHF
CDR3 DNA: TGTGCCATCAGTGAGTCGACTCAGGGCTATAATTCACCCCTCCACTTT

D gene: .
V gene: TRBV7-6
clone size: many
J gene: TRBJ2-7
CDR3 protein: CASSLAVGPAEQYF
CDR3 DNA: TGTGCCAGCAGCTTAGCGGTGGGCCCGGCTGAGCAGTACTTC

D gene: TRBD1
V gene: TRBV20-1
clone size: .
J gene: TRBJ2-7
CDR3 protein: CSARDPGTGFYEQYF
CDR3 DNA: TGCAGTGCTAGAGATCCCGGGACAGGGTTCTACGAGCAGTACTTC

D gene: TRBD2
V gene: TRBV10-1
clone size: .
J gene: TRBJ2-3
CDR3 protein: CASSRGGGGRADTQYF
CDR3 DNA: TGCGCCAGCAGCCGGGGCGGGGGGGGCCGGGCAGATACGCAGTATTTT

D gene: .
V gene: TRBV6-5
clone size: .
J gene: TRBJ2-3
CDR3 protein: CASSQPQGISQYF
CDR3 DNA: TGTGCCAGCAGTCAGCCCCAGGGCATATCGCAGTATTTT

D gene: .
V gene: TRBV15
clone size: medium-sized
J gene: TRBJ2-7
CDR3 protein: CATSRDLAGVYEQYF
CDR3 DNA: TGTGCCACCAGCAGAGATCTAGCAGGGGTCTACGAGCAGTACTTC

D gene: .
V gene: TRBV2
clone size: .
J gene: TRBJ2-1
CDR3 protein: CASLGTSGSYNEQFF
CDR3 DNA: TGTGCCAGCTTGGGGACTTCGGGCTCCTACAATGAGCAGTTCTTC

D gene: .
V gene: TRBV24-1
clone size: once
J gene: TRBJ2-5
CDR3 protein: CATSESWGLQETQYF
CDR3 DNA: TGTGCCACCAGTGAATCGTGGGGACTTCAAGAGACCCAGTACTTC

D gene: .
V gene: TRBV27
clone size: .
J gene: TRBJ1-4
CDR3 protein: CASSFNRAANEKLFF
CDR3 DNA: TGTGCCAGCAGTTTCAACAGGGCGGCTAATGAAAAACTGTTTTTT

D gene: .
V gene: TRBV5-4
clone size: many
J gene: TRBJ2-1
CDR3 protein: CASSPQSDRRNGEFF
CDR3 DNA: TGTGCCAGCAGCCCACAATCAGACAGGCGAAACGGTGAGTTCTTC